This T cell receptor beta chain was observed in a study of T cells in Graves' hyperthyroidism and ophthalmopathy. Study-wide results and limits: Onset of ophthalmopathy came a median roughly 6.9 months after the model predicted it. Most thyroid-expanded clonotypes above 0.001 were also found in blood.

The CDR3 regions of TCR beta were amplified from RNA transcripts. With the HTBI primer set, the TCR CDR3 went through a first round of RT-PCR. TCRdb fed the multiplex PCR reads into MiXCR, producing one record per CDR3 protein. This repertoire shows hundreds of thousands of distinct CDR3 sequences, about 15% found once; its top ten account for 3.5% to 4.5%. Ophthalmopathy patients all had a Clinical Activity Score of at least 3, a NOSPECS grade of at least 4 and disease under 3 months old. V gave up 5 bases and J gave up 5 bases, with 15 bases separating them. This CDR3 contains 13 residues. Per germline, CDR1 SQVTM and CDR2 ANQGSEA. This clonotype was detected ten times or more. Its antigen is currently unknown.

The sequenced material came from blood. The rearrangement links TRBV29-1 to TRBJ1-2; D gene ambiguous. This receptor was taken from a woman aged 40 to 49 with Graves' ophthalmopathy. DNA for the CDR3: TGCAGCGTTTTAGGTACGGGCCGGTATGGCTACACCTTC. Encoded protein: CSVLGTGRYGYTF.